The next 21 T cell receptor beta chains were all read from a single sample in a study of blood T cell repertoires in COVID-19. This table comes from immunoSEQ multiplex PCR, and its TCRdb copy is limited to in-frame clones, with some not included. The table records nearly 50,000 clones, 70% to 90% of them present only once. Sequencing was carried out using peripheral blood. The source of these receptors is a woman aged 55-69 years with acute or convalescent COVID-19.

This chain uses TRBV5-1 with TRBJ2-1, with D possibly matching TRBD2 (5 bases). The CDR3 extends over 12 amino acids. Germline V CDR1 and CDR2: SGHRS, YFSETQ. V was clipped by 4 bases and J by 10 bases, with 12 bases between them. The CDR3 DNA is TGCGCCAGCAGCGAGCCCTCGGGGGAGCAGTTCTTC. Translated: CASSEPSGEQFF.

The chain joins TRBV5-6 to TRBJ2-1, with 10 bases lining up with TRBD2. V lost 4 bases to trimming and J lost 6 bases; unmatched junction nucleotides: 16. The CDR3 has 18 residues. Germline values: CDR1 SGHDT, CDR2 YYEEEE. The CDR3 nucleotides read TGTGCCAGCAGCCTCTCTTCGTCCTGGTCTAGCGGGAGCAATGAGCAGTTCTTC. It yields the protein CASSLSSSWSSGSNEQFF.

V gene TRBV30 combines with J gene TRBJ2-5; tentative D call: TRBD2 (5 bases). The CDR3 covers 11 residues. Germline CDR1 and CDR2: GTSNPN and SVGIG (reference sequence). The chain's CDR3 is CASRVGETQYF. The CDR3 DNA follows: TGTGCTTCGAGGGTGGGAGAGACCCAGTACTTC. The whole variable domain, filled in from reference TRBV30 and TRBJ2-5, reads SQTIHQWPATLVQPVGSPLSLECTVEGTSNPNLYWYRQAAGRGLQLLFYSVGIGQISSEVPQNLSASRPQDRQFILSSKKLLLSDSGFYLCASRVGETQYFGPGTRLLVL.

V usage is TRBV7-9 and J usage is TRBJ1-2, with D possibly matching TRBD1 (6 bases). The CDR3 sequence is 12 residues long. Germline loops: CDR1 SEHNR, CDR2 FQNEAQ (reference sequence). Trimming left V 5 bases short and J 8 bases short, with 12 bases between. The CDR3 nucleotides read TGTGCCAGCAGCCTTCCGGGACAAGGCTACACCTTC. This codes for CASSLPGQGYTF.

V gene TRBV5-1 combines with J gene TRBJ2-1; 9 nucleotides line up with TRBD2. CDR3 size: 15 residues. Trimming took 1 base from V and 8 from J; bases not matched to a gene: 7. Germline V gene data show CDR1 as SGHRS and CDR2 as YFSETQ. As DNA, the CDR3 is TGCGCCAGCAGCTTGAATAGCGGGAGTGTTGATGAGCAGTTCTTC. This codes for CASSLNSGSVDEQFF. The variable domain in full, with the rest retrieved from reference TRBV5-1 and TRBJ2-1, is KAGVTQTPRYLIKTRGQQVTLSCSPISGHRSVSWYQQTPGQGLQFLFEYFSETQRNKGNFPGRFSGRQFSNSRSEMNVSTLELGDSALYLCASSLNSGSVDEQFFGPGTRLTVL.

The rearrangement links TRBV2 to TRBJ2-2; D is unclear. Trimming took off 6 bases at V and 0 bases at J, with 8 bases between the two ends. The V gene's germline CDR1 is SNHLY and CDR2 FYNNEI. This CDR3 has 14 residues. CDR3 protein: CASRPRTNTGELFF. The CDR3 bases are TGTGCCAGCAGGCCCAGAACGAACACCGGGGAGCTGTTTTTT.

CDR3 DNA sequence: TGTGCCAGTAGTATAGATTGGGGCGCCGGGGCCAACGTCCTGACTTTC. It codes for CASSIDWGAGANVLTF. The chain is built from TRBV19 and TRBJ2-6; TRBD1 is a possible D gene (5 bases). The CDR3 sequence is 16 residues long. The germline gives CDR1 LNHDA, CDR2 SQIVND (reference sequence). V was pared by 0 bases and J by 4 bases, with 10 bases between.

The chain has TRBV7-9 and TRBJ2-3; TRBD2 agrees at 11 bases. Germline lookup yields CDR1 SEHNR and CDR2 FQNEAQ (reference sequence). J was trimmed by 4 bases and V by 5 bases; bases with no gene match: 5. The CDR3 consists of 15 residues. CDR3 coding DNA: TGTGCCAGCAGCCTGACTAGCGGGACCCCAGATACGCAGTATTTT. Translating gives CASSLTSGTPDTQYF.

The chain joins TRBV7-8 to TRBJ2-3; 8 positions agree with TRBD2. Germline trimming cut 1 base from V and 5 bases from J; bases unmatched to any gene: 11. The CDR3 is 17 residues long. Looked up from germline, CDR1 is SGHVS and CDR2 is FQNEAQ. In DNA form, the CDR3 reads TGTGCCAGCAGCTTAGAATCTCCGGGAGGGTGGAAAGATACGCAGTATTTT. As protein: CASSLESPGGWKDTQYF.

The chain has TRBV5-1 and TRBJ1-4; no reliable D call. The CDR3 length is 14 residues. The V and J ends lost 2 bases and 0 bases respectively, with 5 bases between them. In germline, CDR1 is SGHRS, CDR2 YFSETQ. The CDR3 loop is CASSFSATNEKLFF. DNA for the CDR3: TGCGCCAGCAGCTTTAGCGCAACTAATGAAAAACTGTTTTTT.

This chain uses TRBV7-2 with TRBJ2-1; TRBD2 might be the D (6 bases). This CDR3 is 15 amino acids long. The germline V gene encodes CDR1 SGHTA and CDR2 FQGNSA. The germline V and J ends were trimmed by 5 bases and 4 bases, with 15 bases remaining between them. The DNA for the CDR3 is TGTGCCAGCAGCCAAGGACCGGGACTTTACAATGAGCAGTTCTTC. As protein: CASSQGPGLYNEQFF.

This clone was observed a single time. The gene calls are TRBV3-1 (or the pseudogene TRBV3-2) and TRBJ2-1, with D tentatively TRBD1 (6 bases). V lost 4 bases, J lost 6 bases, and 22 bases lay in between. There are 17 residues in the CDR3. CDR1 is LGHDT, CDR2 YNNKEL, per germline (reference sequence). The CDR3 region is CASSRSGTHDRPNEQFF. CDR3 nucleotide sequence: TGTGCCAGCAGCCGTTCTGGGACACATGACCGCCCCAATGAGCAGTTCTTC.

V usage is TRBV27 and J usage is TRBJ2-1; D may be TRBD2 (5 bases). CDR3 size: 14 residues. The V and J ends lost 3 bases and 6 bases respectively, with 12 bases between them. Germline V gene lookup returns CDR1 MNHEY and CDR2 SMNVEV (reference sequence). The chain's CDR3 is CASSLAGFGNEQFF. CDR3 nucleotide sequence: TGTGCCAGCAGTTTGGCGGGCTTCGGCAATGAGCAGTTCTTC.

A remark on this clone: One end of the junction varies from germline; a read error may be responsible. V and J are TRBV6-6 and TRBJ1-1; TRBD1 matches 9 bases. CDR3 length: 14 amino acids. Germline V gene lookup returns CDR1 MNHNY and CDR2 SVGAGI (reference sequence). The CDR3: CASSRDRVKTEAFF. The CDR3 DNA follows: TGTGCCAGCAGCCGGGACAGGGTGAAGACTGAAGCTTTCTTT.

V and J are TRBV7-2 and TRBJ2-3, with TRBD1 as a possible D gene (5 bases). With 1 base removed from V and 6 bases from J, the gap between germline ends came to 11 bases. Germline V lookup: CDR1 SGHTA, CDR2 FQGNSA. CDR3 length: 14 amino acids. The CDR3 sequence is CASSLGRTHDTQYF. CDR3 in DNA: TGTGCCAGCAGCTTAGGGCGGACACACGATACGCAGTATTTT.

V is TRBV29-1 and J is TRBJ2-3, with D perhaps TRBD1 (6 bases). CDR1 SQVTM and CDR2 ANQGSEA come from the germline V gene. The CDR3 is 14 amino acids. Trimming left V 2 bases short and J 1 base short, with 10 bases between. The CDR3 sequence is CSVERAGGTDTQYF. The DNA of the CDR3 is TGCAGCGTTGAACGGGCAGGGGGCACAGATACGCAGTATTTT.

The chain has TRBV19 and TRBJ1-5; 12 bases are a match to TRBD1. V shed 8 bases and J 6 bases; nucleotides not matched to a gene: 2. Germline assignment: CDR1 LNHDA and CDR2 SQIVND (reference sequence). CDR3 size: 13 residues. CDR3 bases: TGTGCCAGTGGGACAGGGGGCCTTCAGCCCCAGCATTTT. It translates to CASGTGGLQPQHF.

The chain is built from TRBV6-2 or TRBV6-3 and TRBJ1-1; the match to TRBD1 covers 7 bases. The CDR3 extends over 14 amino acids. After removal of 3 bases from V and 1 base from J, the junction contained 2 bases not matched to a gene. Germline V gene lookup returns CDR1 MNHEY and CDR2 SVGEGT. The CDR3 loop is CASSYPGGNTEAFF. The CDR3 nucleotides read TGTGCCAGCAGTTATCCAGGGGGGAACACTGAAGCTTTCTTT.

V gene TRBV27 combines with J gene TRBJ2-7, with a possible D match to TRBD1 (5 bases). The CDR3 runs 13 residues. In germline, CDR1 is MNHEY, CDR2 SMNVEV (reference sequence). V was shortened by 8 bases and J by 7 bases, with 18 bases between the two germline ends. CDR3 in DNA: TGTGCCAGCTCGACAGTCTGGTTCCGGGAGCAGTACTTC. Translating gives CASSTVWFREQYF.

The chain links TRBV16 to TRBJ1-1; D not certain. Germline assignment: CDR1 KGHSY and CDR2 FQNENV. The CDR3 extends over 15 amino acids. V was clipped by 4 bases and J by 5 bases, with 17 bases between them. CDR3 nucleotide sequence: TGTGCCAGCAGCCCCCCTGGGCGGGCAAGGACTGAAGCTTTCTTT. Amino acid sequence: CASSPPGRARTEAFF.

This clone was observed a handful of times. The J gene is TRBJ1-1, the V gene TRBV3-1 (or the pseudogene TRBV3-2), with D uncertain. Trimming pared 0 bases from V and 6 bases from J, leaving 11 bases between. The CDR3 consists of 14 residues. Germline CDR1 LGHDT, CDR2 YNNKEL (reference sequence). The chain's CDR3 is CASSQDPGAAEAFF. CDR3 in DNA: TGTGCCAGCAGCCAAGACCCGGGTGCCGCTGAAGCTTTCTTT.